The 7 T cell receptor beta chains below all came from one sample that was sequenced in a study of blood T cell repertoires in COVID-19 (dated by TCRdb to between 2020 and 2021). The library was generated by the immunoSEQ multiplex PCR assay. TCRdb limited this immuneACCESS table to in-frame rearrangements with V and J called. A share of clones is missing; checked studies link under half to unresolved V genes, and the rest is unexplained. In all, the sample holds 350,000 to 450,000 clones, and over 75% of those were seen once. Jointly, the top ten make up roughly 2% of the sample. Sequenced: peripheral blood. The receptors shown here come from an older woman with COVID-19, enrolled during active disease.

The CDR3 sequence: CASSALRQGEWEQYF. In DNA, the CDR3 is TGTGCCAGTAGTGCCCTACGACAGGGAGAATGGGAGCAGTACTTC. V gene TRBV19 combines with J gene TRBJ2-7, with 7 bases aligning to TRBD1. This CDR3 spans 15 amino acids. The V and J ends lost 5 bases and 7 bases, in that order; junction bases with no gene match: 14. Germline V lookup: CDR1 LNHDA, CDR2 SQIVND (reference sequence).

The gene calls are TRBV19 and TRBJ1-6, with D possibly being TRBD1 (6 bases). The CDR3 consists of 16 residues. Trimming took 7 bases from V and 10 from J, leaving 23 bases between them. Germline loops: CDR1 LNHDA, CDR2 SQIVND (reference sequence). The CDR3 DNA is TGTGCCAGTAATGAACCGGGACACCAAACGAGATCACCCCTCCACTTT. It is translated as CASNEPGHQTRSPLHF.

The chain is built from TRBV4-2 and TRBJ2-1, with 8 positions matching TRBD2. The germline gives CDR1 LGHNA, CDR2 YNFKEQ. Trimming at V came to 2 bases and at J to 4 bases, leaving 4 bases not matched to a gene. There are 15 residues in the CDR3. The DNA for the CDR3 is TGTGCCAGCAGCCAAAGAGCGGGGGTGTACAATGAGCAGTTCTTC. Residues: CASSQRAGVYNEQFF.

The chain recombines TRBV19 with TRBJ1-5, with TRBD1 matching over 9 bases. Germline V CDR1 and CDR2: LNHDA, SQIVND (reference sequence). The CDR3 sequence is 15 residues long. V shed 5 bases, J shed 2 bases, and the junction held 4 bases outside the gene matches. The CDR3 sequence is CASSYDRGGNQPQHF. CDR3 in DNA: TGTGCCAGTAGTTATGACAGGGGGGGCAATCAGCCCCAGCATTTT.

V is TRBV6-5 and J is TRBJ1-2; 9 bases are shared with TRBD1. This CDR3 is built from 15 residues. Germline CDR1 and CDR2: MNHEY and SVGAGI. V shed 7 bases, J shed 4 bases, and the junction held 10 bases outside the gene matches. CDR3 residues: CASKVGQGIGYGYTF. As DNA, the CDR3 is TGTGCCAGCAAGGTCGGACAGGGGATAGGCTATGGCTACACCTTC.

This clone appeared a single time. The V gene is TRBV7-2, the J gene TRBJ2-3; 14 positions agree with TRBD2. With 5 bases clipped from V and 0 bases from J, the junction kept 10 bases outside the gene matches. The germline V gene has CDR1 SGHTA and CDR2 FQGNSA. The CDR3 is 19 residues long. As DNA, the CDR3 is TGTGCCAGCAGCCCCCGGGGACTAGCGGGGGACCCTAGCACAGATACGCAGTATTTT. This translates into CASSPRGLAGDPSTDTQYF.

Here the CDR3 DNA reads TGTGCCAGCAGCGGAGGTGGCGGCAATCAGCCCCAGCATTTT. It encodes CASSGGGGNQPQHF. The gene calls are TRBV3-1 (or the pseudogene TRBV3-2) and TRBJ1-5; the D is unclear. With 5 bases removed from V and 2 bases from J, the gap between germline ends came to 10 bases. The germline CDR1 and CDR2 sequences are LGHDT and YNNKEL (reference sequence). This CDR3 has 14 residues.